These 16 T cell receptor beta chains originate from one sample sequenced in a study of blood T cell repertoires in COVID-19. Sequencing was performed with immunoSEQ multiplex PCR; in TCRdb, only in-frame clones are kept and a portion is missing. The sample has 270,000 or so clones; just over 85% are singletons. Sequenced material: peripheral blood. The receptors here all came from a woman aged 25 to 39 with active or convalescent COVID-19.

The genes are TRBV7-2 and TRBJ1-5; 10 bases align to TRBD1. The CDR3 loop spans 14 amino acids. Germline V gene data show CDR1 as SGHTA and CDR2 as FQGNSA. V was clipped by 8 bases and J by 5 bases; unmatched bases: 6. CDR3 amino acids: CASEPGQGYQPQHF. CDR3 in DNA: TGTGCCAGCGAGCCGGGACAGGGGTATCAGCCCCAGCATTTT.

CDR3 in amino acids: CASSRDRGGEKLFF. For the CDR3, the DNA is TGTGCCAGCTCACGGGACAGGGGCGGCGAAAAACTGTTTTTT. The chain uses TRBV18 and TRBJ1-4; TRBD1 aligns across 10 bases. This CDR3 contains 14 residues. Germline values: CDR1 KGHSH, CDR2 LQKENI. V lost 4 bases to trimming and J lost 8 bases; unmatched junction nucleotides: 4.

On this clone itself: The same CDR3 is also encoded by other DNA sequences in this sample. The rearrangement joins TRBV3-1 (or the pseudogene TRBV3-2) to TRBJ1-1; TRBD1 agrees at 8 bases. The CDR3 extends over 15 amino acids. The trim removed 2 bases at V and 5 bases at J, leaving 7 bases unmatched. Germline V CDR1 and CDR2: LGHDT, YNNKEL (reference sequence). The CDR3 region is CASSQKTGGNTEAFF. The CDR3 nucleotides read TGTGCCAGCAGCCAAAAAACAGGGGGTAATACTGAAGCTTTCTTT.

The chain is built from TRBV3-1 (or the pseudogene TRBV3-2) and TRBJ1-5; no reliable D call. The germline V and J ends were trimmed by 2 bases and 4 bases, with 3 bases remaining between them. CDR1 LGHDT and CDR2 YNNKEL come from the germline V gene (reference sequence). The CDR3 consists of 12 residues. The CDR3 DNA sequence: TGTGCCAGCAGCCAACCTAATCAGCCCCAGCATTTT. It is translated as CASSQPNQPQHF.

This chain joins TRBV4-2 and TRBJ2-4; D not resolved. The V and J ends lost 0 bases and 6 bases respectively, with 12 bases between them. This CDR3 contains 15 residues. Germline CDR1 LGHNA, CDR2 YNFKEQ. DNA of the CDR3: TGTGCCAGCAGCCAAGAAGGTCGGGTAAGAAACATTCAGTACTTC. Amino acids: CASSQEGRVRNIQYF.

CDR3 nucleotides: TGCGCCAGCAGCTTGGGGGCCAAGGGGAACATTCAGTACTTC. Translated: CASSLGAKGNIQYF. J is TRBJ2-4 and V is TRBV5-1; maybe TRBD1 (5 bases). The V end was cut by 0 bases, the J end by 7 bases, with 11 bases between. The CDR3 consists of 14 residues. Germline V CDR1 and CDR2: SGHRS, YFSETQ.

The chain combines TRBV19 with TRBJ1-5, with no clear D. Germline assignment: CDR1 LNHDA and CDR2 SQIVND (reference sequence). Trimming left V 3 bases short and J 0 bases short, with 18 bases between. This CDR3 has 18 residues. CDR3 sequence: CASSIRQWADYSNQPQHF. The CDR3 DNA reads as TGTGCCAGTAGTATCCGCCAATGGGCCGACTATAGCAATCAGCCCCAGCATTTT.

The genes are TRBV7-3 and TRBJ1-1; the D is unclear. This CDR3 is 14 amino acids long. V lost 5 bases and J lost 4, with 14 bases in between. Germline V CDR1 and CDR2: SGHTA, FQGTGA. CDR3 amino acids: CASSPNTLGTEAFF. DNA for the CDR3: TGTGCCAGCAGCCCCAATACCCTAGGCACTGAAGCTTTCTTT.

The chain has TRBV10-1 and TRBJ2-7; D might be TRBD2 (5 bases). The CDR3 length is 16 residues. Germline V gives CDR1 WNHNN, CDR2 SYGVQD (reference sequence). V shed 6 bases and J shed 0 bases, with 18 bases lying between them. CDR3 nucleotides: TGCGCCAGCAGCCCTCTCTGGACTCCCAGCTCCTACGAGCAGTACTTC. Encoded protein: CASSPLWTPSSYEQYF.

The rearrangement uses TRBV6-1 and TRBJ2-3, with D tentatively TRBD1 (6 bases). Trimming stripped 1 base from V and 3 bases from J, with 11 bases between. The CDR3 has 15 residues. Germline V CDR1 and CDR2: MNHNS, SASEGT. CDR3 residues: CASSEGPQGTDTQYF. DNA for the CDR3: TGTGCCAGCAGTGAAGGGCCACAGGGTACAGATACGCAGTATTTT.

The chain joins TRBV6-5 to TRBJ2-1; the match to TRBD1 covers 8 bases. The V and J ends lost 7 bases and 4 bases, in that order; junction bases with no gene match: 6. The CDR3 extends over 14 amino acids. Germline lookup yields CDR1 MNHEY and CDR2 SVGAGI. This CDR3 reads CASKPGQAYNEQFF. CDR3 nucleotides: TGTGCCAGCAAACCGGGACAGGCGTACAATGAGCAGTTCTTC.

This clone was counted only a few times. The chain couples TRBV19 to TRBJ1-2; 9 positions agree with TRBD1. J gave up 7 bases and V 2 bases, and 5 bases lay outside the gene matches. The CDR3 runs to 14 residues. In germline, CDR1 is LNHDA, CDR2 SQIVND (reference sequence). The CDR3 nucleotides read TGTGCCAGTAGTATATCGGGACAGGGCGCTGGCTACACCTTC. Protein sequence: CASSISGQGAGYTF.

The sample holds one count of this clone. The rearrangement joins TRBV10-2 to TRBJ2-3; 11 bases map to TRBD2. The J segment lost 3 bases and the V segment lost 6 bases, leaving 5 bases of the junction unmatched. This CDR3 has 15 amino acids. CDR1 WSHSY and CDR2 SAAADI come from the germline V gene. CDR3 in amino acids: CASRRSGGATDTQYF. The DNA for the CDR3 is TGCGCCAGCAGACGTAGCGGGGGGGCAACAGATACGCAGTATTTT.

This sequence joins TRBV10-1 and TRBJ1-2; 11 nucleotides match TRBD1. Per germline, CDR1 WNHNN and CDR2 SYGVQD (reference sequence). The V and J ends lost 6 bases and 8 bases, in that order; junction bases with no gene match: 5. This CDR3 spans 13 amino acids. The CDR3 reads CASSSGQGDGYTF. The CDR3 nucleotides are TGCGCCAGCAGCTCGGGACAGGGGGACGGCTACACCTTC.

The J gene is TRBJ1-2, the V gene TRBV24-1, with D maybe TRBD1 (5 bases). This CDR3 contains 14 residues. Germline lookup yields CDR1 KGHDR and CDR2 SFDVKD. V was clipped by 3 bases and J by 6 bases, with 13 bases between them. CDR3 in amino acids: CATSDTARVDGYTF. The CDR3 nucleotides read TGTGCCACCAGTGATACGGCCAGGGTCGATGGCTACACCTTC.

There are a few counts of this clone. V and J are TRBV3-1 (or the pseudogene TRBV3-2) and TRBJ1-5, with D uncertain. With 1 base removed from V and 5 bases from J, the gap between germline ends came to 9 bases. The CDR3 covers 14 residues. Per germline, CDR1 LGHDT and CDR2 YNNKEL (reference sequence). CDR3 nucleotides: TGTGCCAGCAGCCAAGGTTACAGTCATCAGCCCCAGCATTTT. It specifies CASSQGYSHQPQHF.